A selection of T cell receptor beta chains follows, all from one sample in a study of neurological immune-mediated disorders. A single record per CDR3 protein comes from TCRdb applying MiXCR to the 5' RACE reads. The sample records about 36,000 distinct CDR3 sequences, about a tenth being singletons. Sequencing was done on a sample of PBMCs. The receptors come from a woman under 40 with HTLV-1-associated myelopathy (HAM/TSP). CDR3s include the opening cysteine and the closing phenylalanine or tryptophan. The D gene is left open where the match is weak. For some rows the clone size is stated as once, few or many, or as a class when expanded; others skip it.

-,TRBJ1-1,many,TRBV20-1,TGCAGTGCTAGAGATCGAGAGGGGTTGGGAACTGAAGCTTTCTTT,CSARDREGLGTEAFF
-,TRBJ2-7,few,TRBV11-3,TGTGCCAGCAGCTTAAAGGAAAACGAGCAGTACTTC,CASSLKENEQYF
TRBD1,TRBJ1-1,many,TRBV5-6,TGTGCCAGCAGCCAAGAGACAGGGGGGACTGAAGCTTTCTTT,CASSQETGGTEAFF
-,TRBJ2-3,many,TRBV4-2,TGTGCCAGCAGCCAAGATCTTAGGTCAGATACGCAGTATTTT,CASSQDLRSDTQYF
-,TRBJ2-2,-,TRBV5-1,TGCGCCAGCAGTGCAGGTAACACCGTGGAGCTGTTTTTT,CASSAGNTVELFF
-,TRBJ1-1,many,TRBV7-2,TGTGCCAGCAGCCCGCTACAGGGCTCTCTAAGGGAAGCTTTCTTT,CASSPLQGSLREAFF
-,TRBJ1-2,many,TRBV5-1,TGCGCCAGCAGCGCACAGGGTTGGGATGGCTACACCTTC,CASSAQGWDGYTF
-,TRBJ1-1,many,TRBV5-1,TGCGCCAGCAGTCCACAGGGAACTGAAGCTTTCTTT,CASSPQGTEAFF
-,TRBJ1-2,many,TRBV12-3/TRBV12-4,TGTGCCAGCAGTTTAGCAGGGAAACTCTATGGCTACACCTTC,CASSLAGKLYGYTF
-,TRBJ1-1,-,TRBV20-1,TGCAGTGCTAGAGCCCAGACCTCGAACACTGAAGCTTTCTTT,CSARAQTSNTEAFF
-,TRBJ1-1,many,TRBV5-5,TGTGCCAGCAGCTTGGTAGGAGGGAACACTGAAGCTTTCTTT,CASSLVGGNTEAFF
-,TRBJ1-2,many,TRBV12-3/TRBV12-4,TGTGCCAGCAGTTTGAGGGGGAGAGACTATGGCTACACCTTC,CASSLRGRDYGYTF
-,TRBJ1-2,many,TRBV5-4,TGTGCCAGCAGCTCCGAGGTTCAGGCGGGTGGCTACACCTTC,CASSSEVQAGGYTF
TRBD1,TRBJ1-1,many,TRBV20-1,TGCAGTGCGGCGGGACAGGGGATGGGGAACACTGAAGCTTTCTTT,CSAAGQGMGNTEAFF
-,TRBJ2-7,many,TRBV20-1,TGCAGTGCTAGAGATCACTTTGCGCCGGGACGGAGTATCTACGAGCAGTACTTC,CSARDHFAPGRSIYEQYF
TRBD2,TRBJ2-7,many,TRBV20-1,TGCAGTGCTAGAGAGGGAGGGAACAGCCCCTACGAGCAGTACTTC,CSAREGGNSPYEQYF
-,TRBJ2-6,many,TRBV20-1,TGCAGTGCCCGGCCGGGTTCTGGGGCCAACGTCCTGACTTTC,CSARPGSGANVLTF